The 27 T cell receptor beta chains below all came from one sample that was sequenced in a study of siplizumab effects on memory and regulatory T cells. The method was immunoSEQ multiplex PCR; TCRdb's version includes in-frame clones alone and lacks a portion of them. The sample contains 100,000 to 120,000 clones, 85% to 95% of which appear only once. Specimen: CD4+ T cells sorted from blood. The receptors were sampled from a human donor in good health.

The CDR3 loop reads CASSLVLAGGDNEQFF. The CDR3 DNA follows: TGTGCCAGCAGCTTAGTGCTAGCGGGAGGCGATAATGAGCAGTTCTTC. The chain employs TRBV11-3 and TRBJ2-1; 11 nucleotides agree with TRBD2. Germline V lookup: CDR1 SGHNT, CDR2 YENEEA. Trimming took 1 base from V and 7 from J; bases not matched to a gene: 6. The CDR3 contains 16 residues.

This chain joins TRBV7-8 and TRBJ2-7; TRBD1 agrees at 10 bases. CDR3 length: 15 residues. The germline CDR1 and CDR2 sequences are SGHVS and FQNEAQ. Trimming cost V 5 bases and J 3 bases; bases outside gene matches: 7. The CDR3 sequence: CASSPTTGGVYEQYF. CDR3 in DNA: TGTGCCAGCAGCCCCACGACAGGGGGCGTCTACGAGCAGTACTTC.

This CDR3 reads CASSQERPDRVFFYEQYF. CDR3 coding DNA: TGCGCCAGCAGCCAAGAACGTCCGGACAGGGTGTTCTTCTACGAGCAGTACTTC. The chain links TRBV4-1 to TRBJ2-7; the match to TRBD1 covers 8 bases. The CDR3 is 18 residues long. Trimming at V came to 0 bases and at J to 3 bases, leaving 13 bases not matched to a gene. Germline CDR1 and CDR2: MGHRA and YSYEKL.

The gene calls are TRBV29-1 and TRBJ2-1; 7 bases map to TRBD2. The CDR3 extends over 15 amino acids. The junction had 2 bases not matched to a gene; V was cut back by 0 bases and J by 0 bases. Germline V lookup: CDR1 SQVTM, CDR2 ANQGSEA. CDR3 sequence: CSVEDRGSSYNEQFF. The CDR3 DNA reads TGCAGCGTTGAAGATCGCGGGAGCTCCTACAATGAGCAGTTCTTC.

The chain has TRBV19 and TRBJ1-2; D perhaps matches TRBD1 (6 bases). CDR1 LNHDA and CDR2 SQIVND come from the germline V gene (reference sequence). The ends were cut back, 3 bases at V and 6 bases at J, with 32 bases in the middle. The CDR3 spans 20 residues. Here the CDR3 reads CASSMETERGRGHESHGYTF. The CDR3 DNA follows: TGTGCCAGTAGTATGGAAACTGAAAGGGGCAGGGGTCATGAGTCCCATGGCTACACCTTC. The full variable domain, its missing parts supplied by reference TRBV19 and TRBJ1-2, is DGGITQSPKYLFRKEGQNVTLSCEQNLNHDAMYWYRQDPGQGLRLIYYSQIVNDFQKGDIAEGYSVSREKKESFPLTVTSAQKNPTAFYLCASSMETERGRGHESHGYTFGSGTRLTVV.

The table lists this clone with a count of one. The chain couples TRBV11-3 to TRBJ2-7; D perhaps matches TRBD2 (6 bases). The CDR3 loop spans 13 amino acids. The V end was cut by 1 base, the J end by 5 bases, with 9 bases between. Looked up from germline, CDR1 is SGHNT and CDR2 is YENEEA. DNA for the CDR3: TGTGCCAGCAGCTTAGGACTAGTCAACGAGCAGTACTTC. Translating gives CASSLGLVNEQYF.

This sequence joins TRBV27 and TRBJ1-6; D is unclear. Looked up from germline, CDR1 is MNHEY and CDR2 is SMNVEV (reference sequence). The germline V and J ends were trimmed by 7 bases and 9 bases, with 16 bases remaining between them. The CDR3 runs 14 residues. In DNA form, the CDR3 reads TGTGCCAGCACCTTTGGAGGGTTAGGTTCACCCCTCCACTTT. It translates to CASTFGGLGSPLHF.

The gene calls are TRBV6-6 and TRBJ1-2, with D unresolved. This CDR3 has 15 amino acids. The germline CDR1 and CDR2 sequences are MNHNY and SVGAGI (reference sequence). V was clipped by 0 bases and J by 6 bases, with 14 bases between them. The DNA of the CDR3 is TGTGCCAGCAGTTACTCGTTGCGGGTTGGCGATGGCTACACCTTC. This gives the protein CASSYSLRVGDGYTF.

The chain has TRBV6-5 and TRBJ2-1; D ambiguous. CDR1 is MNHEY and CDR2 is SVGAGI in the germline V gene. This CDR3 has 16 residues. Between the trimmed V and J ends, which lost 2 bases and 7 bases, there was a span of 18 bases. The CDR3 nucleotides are TGTGCCAGCAGTTACCAAATACCGCGATTAGGTAATGAGCAGTTCTTC. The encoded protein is CASSYQIPRLGNEQFF.

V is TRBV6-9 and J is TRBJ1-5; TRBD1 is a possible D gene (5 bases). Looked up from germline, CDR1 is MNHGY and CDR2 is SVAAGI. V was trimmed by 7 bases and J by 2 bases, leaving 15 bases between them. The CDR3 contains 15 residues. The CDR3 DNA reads TGTGCCAGCACCCCTACGGGGGTTGGCAATCAGCCCCAGCATTTT. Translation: CASTPTGVGNQPQHF.

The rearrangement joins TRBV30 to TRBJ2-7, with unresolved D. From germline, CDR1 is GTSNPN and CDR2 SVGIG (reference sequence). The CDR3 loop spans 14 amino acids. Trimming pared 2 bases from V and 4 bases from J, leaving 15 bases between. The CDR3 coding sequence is TGTGCCTGGAGTTCTTGGCGGTCGAGTTACGAGCAGTACTTC. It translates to CAWSSWRSSYEQYF. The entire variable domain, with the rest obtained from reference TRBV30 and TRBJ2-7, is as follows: SQTIHQWPATLVQPVGSPLSLECTVEGTSNPNLYWYRQAAGRGLQLLFYSVGIGQISSEVPQNLSASRPQDRQFILSSKKLLLSDSGFYLCAWSSWRSSYEQYFGPGTRLTVT.

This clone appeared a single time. CDR3: CASSPKETQYF. In DNA, the CDR3 is TGTGCCAGCAGCCCTAAAGAGACCCAGTACTTC. The chain links TRBV7-6 to TRBJ2-5; no clear D. Trimming took 5 bases from V and 3 from J, leaving 4 bases between them. Germline V gives CDR1 SGHVS, CDR2 FNYEAQ. This CDR3 is 11 amino acids long.

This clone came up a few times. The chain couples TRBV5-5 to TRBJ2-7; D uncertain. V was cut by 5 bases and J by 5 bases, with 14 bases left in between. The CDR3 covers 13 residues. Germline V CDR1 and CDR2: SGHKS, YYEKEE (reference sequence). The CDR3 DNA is TGTGCCAGCAGACTGGACGTCGGGCACGAGCAGTACTTC. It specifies CASRLDVGHEQYF.

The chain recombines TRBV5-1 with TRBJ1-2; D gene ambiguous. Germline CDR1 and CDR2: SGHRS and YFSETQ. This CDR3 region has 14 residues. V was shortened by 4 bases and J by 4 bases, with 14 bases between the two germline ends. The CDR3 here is CASSPEGQGYGYTF. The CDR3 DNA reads TGCGCCAGCAGCCCCGAGGGCCAAGGCTATGGCTACACCTTC. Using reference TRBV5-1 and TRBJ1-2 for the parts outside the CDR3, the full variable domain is KAGVTQTPRYLIKTRGQQVTLSCSPISGHRSVSWYQQTPGQGLQFLFEYFSETQRNKGNFPGRFSGRQFSNSRSEMNVSTLELGDSALYLCASSPEGQGYGYTFGSGTRLTVV.

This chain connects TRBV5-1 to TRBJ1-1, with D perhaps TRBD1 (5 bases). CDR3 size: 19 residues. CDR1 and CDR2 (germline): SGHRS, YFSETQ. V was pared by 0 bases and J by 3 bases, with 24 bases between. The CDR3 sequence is CASSLGIGQGPLGDTEAFF. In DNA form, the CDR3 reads TGCGCCAGCAGCTTGGGTATTGGCCAGGGCCCCTTGGGGGACACTGAAGCTTTCTTT.

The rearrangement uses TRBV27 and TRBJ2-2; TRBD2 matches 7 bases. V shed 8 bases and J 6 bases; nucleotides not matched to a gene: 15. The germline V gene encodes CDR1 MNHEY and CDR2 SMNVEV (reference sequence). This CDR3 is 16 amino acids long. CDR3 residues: CASPSGPLLLSGELFF. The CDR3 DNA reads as TGTGCCAGCCCTAGCGGCCCCTTATTACTCTCCGGGGAGCTGTTTTTT.

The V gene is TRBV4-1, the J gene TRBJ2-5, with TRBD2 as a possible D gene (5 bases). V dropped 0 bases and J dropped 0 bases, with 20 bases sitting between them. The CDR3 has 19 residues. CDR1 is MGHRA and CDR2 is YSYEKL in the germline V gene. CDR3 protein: CASSQDAPRGRLYQETQYF. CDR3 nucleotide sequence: TGCGCCAGCAGCCAAGATGCGCCCCGGGGTCGATTGTACCAAGAGACCCAGTACTTC.

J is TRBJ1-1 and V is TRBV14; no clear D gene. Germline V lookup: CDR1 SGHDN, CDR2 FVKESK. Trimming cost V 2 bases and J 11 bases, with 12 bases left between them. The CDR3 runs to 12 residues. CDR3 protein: CASSQFGSTAFF. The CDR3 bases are TGTGCCAGCAGCCAATTTGGAAGTACGGCTTTCTTT. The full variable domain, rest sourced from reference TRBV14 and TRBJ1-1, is EAGVTQFPSHSVIEKGQTVTLRCDPISGHDNLYWYRRVMGKEIKFLLHFVKESKQDESGMPNNRFLAERTGGTYSTLKVQPAELEDSGVYFCASSQFGSTAFFGQGTRLTVV.

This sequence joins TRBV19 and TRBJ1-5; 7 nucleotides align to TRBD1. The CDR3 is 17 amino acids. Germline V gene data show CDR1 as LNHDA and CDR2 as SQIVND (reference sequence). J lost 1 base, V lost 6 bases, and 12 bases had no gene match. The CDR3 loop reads CASRRDRASGSNQPQHF. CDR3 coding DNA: TGTGCCAGTAGACGTGACAGGGCCTCAGGGAGCAATCAGCCCCAGCATTTT.

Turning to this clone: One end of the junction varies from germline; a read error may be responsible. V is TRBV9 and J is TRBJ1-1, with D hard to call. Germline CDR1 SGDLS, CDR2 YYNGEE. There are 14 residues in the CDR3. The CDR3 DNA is TGTGCCGGCAGCGTAGAAGGGTGGGACACTGAAGCTTTCTTT. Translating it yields CAGSVEGWDTEAFF.

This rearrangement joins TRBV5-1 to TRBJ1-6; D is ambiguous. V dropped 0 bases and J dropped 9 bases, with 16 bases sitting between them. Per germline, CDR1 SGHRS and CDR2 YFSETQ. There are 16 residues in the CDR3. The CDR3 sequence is CASSLGLGQDGSPLHF. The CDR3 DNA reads TGCGCCAGCAGCTTGGGGCTAGGCCAGGACGGTTCACCCCTCCACTTT.

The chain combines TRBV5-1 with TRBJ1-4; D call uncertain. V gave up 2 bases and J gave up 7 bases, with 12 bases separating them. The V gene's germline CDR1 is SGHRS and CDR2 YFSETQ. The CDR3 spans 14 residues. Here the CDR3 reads CASSLGGGTEKLFF. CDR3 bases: TGCGCCAGCAGCTTAGGCGGCGGAACTGAAAAACTGTTTTTT.

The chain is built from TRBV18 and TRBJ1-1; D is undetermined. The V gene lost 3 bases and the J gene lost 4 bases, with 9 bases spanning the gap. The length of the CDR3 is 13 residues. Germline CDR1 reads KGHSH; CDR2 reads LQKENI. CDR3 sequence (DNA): TGTGCCAGCTCACCTATGGAGGGCACTGAAGCTTTCTTT. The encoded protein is CASSPMEGTEAFF.

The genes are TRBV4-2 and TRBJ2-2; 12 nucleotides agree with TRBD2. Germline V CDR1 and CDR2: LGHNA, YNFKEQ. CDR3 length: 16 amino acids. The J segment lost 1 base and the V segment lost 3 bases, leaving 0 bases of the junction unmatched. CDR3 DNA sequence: TGTGCCAGCAGCCAGACTAGCGGGAGGAACACCGGGGAGCTGTTTTTT. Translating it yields CASSQTSGRNTGELFF.

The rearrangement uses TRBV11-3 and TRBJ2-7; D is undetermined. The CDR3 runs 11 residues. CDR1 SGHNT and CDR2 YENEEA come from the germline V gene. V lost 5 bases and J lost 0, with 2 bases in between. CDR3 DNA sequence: TGTGCCAGCAGCAGCTCCTACGAGCAGTACTTC. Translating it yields CASSSSYEQYF.

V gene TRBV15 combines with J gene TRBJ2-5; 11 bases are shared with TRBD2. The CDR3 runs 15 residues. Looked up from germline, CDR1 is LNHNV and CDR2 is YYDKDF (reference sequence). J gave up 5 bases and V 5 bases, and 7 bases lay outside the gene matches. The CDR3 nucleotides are TGTGCCACCAGCCCGAGACTAGCGGGGATGGAGACCCAGTACTTC. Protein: CATSPRLAGMETQYF.

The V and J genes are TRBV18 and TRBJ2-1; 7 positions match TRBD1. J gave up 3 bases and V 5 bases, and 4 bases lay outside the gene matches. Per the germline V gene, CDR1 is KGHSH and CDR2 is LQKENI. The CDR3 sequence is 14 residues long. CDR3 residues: CASSTRDSYNEQFF. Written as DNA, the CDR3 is TGTGCCAGCTCAACACGGGACAGCTACAATGAGCAGTTCTTC.